A selection of T cell receptor beta chains follows, all from one sample in a study of shared clonotypes between healthy human individuals. Generated by immunoSEQ multiplex PCR, the TCRdb table keeps only in-frame clones and is missing some. This table has some 2,500,000 clones, around 93% appearing once. Sequencing used naive CD4+ T cells from PBMCs. These receptor sequences come from a man between 18 and 35 years old in good health. Some clones in this sample may be carry-over from other donors' samples. Both conserved end residues are part of each CDR3. The order of the fields is CDR3 protein, D gene, CDR3 length, V gene, clone size, J gene. D genes are given only for firm matches. Part of the rows lack a size; the others show once, few, many or a class for expanded clones.

cdr3_aa: CASSSPGWYGYTF; d_call: -; cdr3_length: 13; v_call: TRBV27; clone_size: -; j_call: TRBJ1-2
cdr3_aa: CASSNFGPNTGELFF; d_call: -; cdr3_length: 15; v_call: TRBV5-1; clone_size: -; j_call: TRBJ2-2
cdr3_aa: CASSIGNLRDTEAFF; d_call: -; cdr3_length: 15; v_call: TRBV19; clone_size: -; j_call: TRBJ1-1
cdr3_aa: CASSYSQGGQETQYF; d_call: TRBD1; cdr3_length: 15; v_call: TRBV6-5; clone_size: once; j_call: TRBJ2-5
cdr3_aa: CATKGAEVAGELFF; d_call: -; cdr3_length: 14; v_call: TRBV28; clone_size: once; j_call: TRBJ2-2
cdr3_aa: CASSEFRTSGIETQYF; d_call: TRBD2; cdr3_length: 16; v_call: TRBV6-1; clone_size: -; j_call: TRBJ2-5
cdr3_aa: CASSLVAGSNYGYTF; d_call: -; cdr3_length: 15; v_call: TRBV5-6; clone_size: -; j_call: TRBJ1-2
cdr3_aa: CASRLNREYGYTF; d_call: -; cdr3_length: 13; v_call: TRBV5-4; clone_size: -; j_call: TRBJ1-2
cdr3_aa: CASSLGADSANEKLFF; d_call: -; cdr3_length: 16; v_call: TRBV11-2; clone_size: -; j_call: TRBJ1-4
cdr3_aa: CSVDPPGTLRSYEQYF; d_call: -; cdr3_length: 16; v_call: TRBV29-1; clone_size: once; j_call: TRBJ2-7
cdr3_aa: CASSVGLAGEKGQFF; d_call: TRBD2; cdr3_length: 15; v_call: TRBV10-1; clone_size: once; j_call: TRBJ2-1
cdr3_aa: CASSYPDRRPLHF; d_call: -; cdr3_length: 13; v_call: TRBV6-5; clone_size: -; j_call: TRBJ1-6
cdr3_aa: CASSEVGQGRYGYTF; d_call: TRBD1; cdr3_length: 15; v_call: TRBV6-1; clone_size: -; j_call: TRBJ1-2
cdr3_aa: CATSRDRTDRIEDTQYF; d_call: -; cdr3_length: 17; v_call: TRBV15; clone_size: -; j_call: TRBJ2-3
cdr3_aa: CASSVRGLRSYEQYF; d_call: TRBD1; cdr3_length: 15; v_call: TRBV28; clone_size: -; j_call: TRBJ2-7
cdr3_aa: CATHAGLRKTQYF; d_call: -; cdr3_length: 13; v_call: TRBV11-3; clone_size: -; j_call: TRBJ2-5
cdr3_aa: CASSPGGAIAREKLFF; d_call: -; cdr3_length: 16; v_call: TRBV28; clone_size: -; j_call: TRBJ1-4
cdr3_aa: CASSLTGWYEQYF; d_call: -; cdr3_length: 13; v_call: TRBV6-5; clone_size: -; j_call: TRBJ2-7
cdr3_aa: CASSLDPGRGSEAFF; d_call: -; cdr3_length: 15; v_call: TRBV7-2; clone_size: -; j_call: TRBJ1-1
cdr3_aa: CASSLPNGGAARSYEQYF; d_call: TRBD2; cdr3_length: 18; v_call: TRBV7-2; clone_size: -; j_call: TRBJ2-7
cdr3_aa: CASSLLQGTNEQYF; d_call: TRBD1; cdr3_length: 14; v_call: TRBV28; clone_size: -; j_call: TRBJ2-7
cdr3_aa: CASSLVLAETQYF; d_call: -; cdr3_length: 13; v_call: TRBV7-6; clone_size: -; j_call: TRBJ2-5
cdr3_aa: CARSPPPWDGYTF; d_call: -; cdr3_length: 13; v_call: TRBV5-3; clone_size: -; j_call: TRBJ1-2
cdr3_aa: CASSLGGGNTEAFF; d_call: -; cdr3_length: 14; v_call: TRBV6-5; clone_size: -; j_call: TRBJ1-1
cdr3_aa: CASRLGTGEVTEAFF; d_call: TRBD1; cdr3_length: 15; v_call: TRBV28; clone_size: -; j_call: TRBJ1-1